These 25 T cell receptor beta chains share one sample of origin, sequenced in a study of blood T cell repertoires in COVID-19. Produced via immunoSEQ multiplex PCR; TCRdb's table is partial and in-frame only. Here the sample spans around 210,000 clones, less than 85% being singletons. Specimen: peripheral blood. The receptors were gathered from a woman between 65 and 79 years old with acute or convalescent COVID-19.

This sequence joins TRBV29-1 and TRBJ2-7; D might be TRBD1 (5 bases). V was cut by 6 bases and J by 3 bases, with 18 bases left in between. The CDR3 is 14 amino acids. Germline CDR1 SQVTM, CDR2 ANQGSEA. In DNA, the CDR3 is TGCAGCGTCACCGAACAGGTCCTTGACTACGAGCAGTACTTC. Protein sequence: CSVTEQVLDYEQYF.

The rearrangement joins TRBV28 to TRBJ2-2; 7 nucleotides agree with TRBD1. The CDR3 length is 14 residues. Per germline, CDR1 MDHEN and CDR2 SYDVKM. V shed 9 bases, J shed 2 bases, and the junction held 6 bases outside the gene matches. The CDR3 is CASRRQGNTGELFF. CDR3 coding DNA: TGTGCCAGTAGGAGACAGGGCAACACCGGGGAGCTGTTTTTT.

CDR3 loop: CASSRGQGAGNTEAFF. Written as DNA, the CDR3 is TGTGCCAGCAGCCGCGGACAGGGGGCGGGAAACACTGAAGCTTTCTTT. This sequence joins TRBV5-4 and TRBJ1-1; 11 nucleotides match TRBD1. V shed 4 bases and J 2 bases; nucleotides not matched to a gene: 7. This CDR3 comprises 16 residues. CDR1 and CDR2 (germline): SGHNT, YYREEE (reference sequence).

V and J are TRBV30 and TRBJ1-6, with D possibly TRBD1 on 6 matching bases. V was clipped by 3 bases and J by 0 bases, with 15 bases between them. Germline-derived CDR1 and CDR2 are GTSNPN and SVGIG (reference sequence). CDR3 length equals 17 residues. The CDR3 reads CAWRRGSDSSYNSPLHF. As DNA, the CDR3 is TGTGCCTGGAGAAGGGGGTCGGACAGCTCCTATAATTCACCCCTCCACTTT.

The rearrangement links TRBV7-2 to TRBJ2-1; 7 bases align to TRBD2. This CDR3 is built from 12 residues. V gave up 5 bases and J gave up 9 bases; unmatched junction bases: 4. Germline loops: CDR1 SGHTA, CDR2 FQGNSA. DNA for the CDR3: TGTGCCAGCAGCCTATTAGCGGGTGAGCAGTTCTTC. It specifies CASSLLAGEQFF. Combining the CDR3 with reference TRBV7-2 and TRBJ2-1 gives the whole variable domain GAGVSQSPSNKVTEKGKDVELRCDPISGHTALYWYRQSLGQGLEFLIYFQGNSAPDKSGLPSDRFSAERTGGSVSTLTIQRTQQEDSAVYLCASSLLAGEQFFGPGTRLTVL.

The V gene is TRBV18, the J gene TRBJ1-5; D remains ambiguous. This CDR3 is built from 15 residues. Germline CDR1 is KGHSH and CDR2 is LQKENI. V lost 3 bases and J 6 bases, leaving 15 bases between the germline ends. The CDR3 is CASSPAERAGQPQHF. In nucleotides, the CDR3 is TGTGCCAGCTCACCGGCCGAAAGGGCGGGTCAGCCCCAGCATTTT.

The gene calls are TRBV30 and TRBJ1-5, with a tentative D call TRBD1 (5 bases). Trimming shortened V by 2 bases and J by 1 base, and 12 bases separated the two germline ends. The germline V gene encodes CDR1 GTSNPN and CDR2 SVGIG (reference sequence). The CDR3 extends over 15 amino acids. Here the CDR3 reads CAWSPGGGSNQPQHF. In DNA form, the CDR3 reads TGTGCCTGGAGTCCCGGGGGAGGGAGCAATCAGCCCCAGCATTTT.

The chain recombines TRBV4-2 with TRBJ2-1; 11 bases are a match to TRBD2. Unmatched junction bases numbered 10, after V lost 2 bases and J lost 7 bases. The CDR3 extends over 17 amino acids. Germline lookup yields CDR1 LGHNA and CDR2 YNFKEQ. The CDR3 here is CASSQSRVAGGGNEQFF. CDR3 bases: TGTGCCAGCAGCCAATCACGGGTAGCGGGAGGGGGGAATGAGCAGTTCTTC.

CDR3 loop: CASSPGASNQPQHF. CDR3 DNA: TGTGCCAGCAGCCCAGGGGCGAGCAATCAGCCCCAGCATTTT. The chain couples TRBV2 to TRBJ1-5, with D possibly being TRBD1 (6 bases). This CDR3 is built from 14 residues. Trimming pared 6 bases from V and 1 base from J, leaving 10 bases between. Germline V gene sequence: CDR1 SNHLY, CDR2 FYNNEI.

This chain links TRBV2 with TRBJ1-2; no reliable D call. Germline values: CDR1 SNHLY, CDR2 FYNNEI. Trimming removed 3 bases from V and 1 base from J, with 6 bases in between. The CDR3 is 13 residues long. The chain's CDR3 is CASSDGVNYGYTF. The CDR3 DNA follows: TGTGCCAGCAGTGACGGGGTTAACTATGGCTACACCTTC.

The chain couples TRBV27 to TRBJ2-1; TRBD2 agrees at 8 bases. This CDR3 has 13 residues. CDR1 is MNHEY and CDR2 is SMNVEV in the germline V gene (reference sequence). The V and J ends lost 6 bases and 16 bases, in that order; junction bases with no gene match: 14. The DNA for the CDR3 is TGTGCCAGCAGACCTTCCCCCGGGACTAGTTACTTCTTC. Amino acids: CASRPSPGTSYFF.

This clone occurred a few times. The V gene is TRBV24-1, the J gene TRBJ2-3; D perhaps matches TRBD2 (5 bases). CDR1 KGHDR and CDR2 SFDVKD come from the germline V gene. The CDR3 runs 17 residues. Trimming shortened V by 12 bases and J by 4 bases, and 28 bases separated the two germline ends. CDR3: CAARSAVGVGVPDTQYF. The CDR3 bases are TGTGCCGCCCGCTCGGCCGTCGGGGTCGGGGTCCCAGATACGCAGTATTTT.

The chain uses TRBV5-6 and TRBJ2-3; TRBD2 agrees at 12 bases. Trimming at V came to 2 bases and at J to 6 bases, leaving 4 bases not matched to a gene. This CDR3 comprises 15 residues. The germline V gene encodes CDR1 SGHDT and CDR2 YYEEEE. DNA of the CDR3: TGTGCCAGCAGCTTACTAGCGGGAGGAGGTGATACGCAGTATTTT. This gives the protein CASSLLAGGGDTQYF.

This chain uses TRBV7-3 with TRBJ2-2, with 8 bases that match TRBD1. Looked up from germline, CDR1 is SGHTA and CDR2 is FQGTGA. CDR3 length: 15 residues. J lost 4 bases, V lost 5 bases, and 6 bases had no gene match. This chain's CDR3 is CASSTGGASTGELFF. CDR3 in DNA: TGTGCCAGCAGCACAGGGGGTGCGTCCACCGGGGAGCTGTTTTTT.

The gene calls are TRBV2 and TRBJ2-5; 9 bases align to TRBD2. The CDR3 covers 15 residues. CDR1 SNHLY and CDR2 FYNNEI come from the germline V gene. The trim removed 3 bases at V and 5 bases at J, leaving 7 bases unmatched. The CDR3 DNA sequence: TGTGCCAGCAGTGATGGAGCGGGAGGTTCGGAGACCCAGTACTTC. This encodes CASSDGAGGSETQYF.

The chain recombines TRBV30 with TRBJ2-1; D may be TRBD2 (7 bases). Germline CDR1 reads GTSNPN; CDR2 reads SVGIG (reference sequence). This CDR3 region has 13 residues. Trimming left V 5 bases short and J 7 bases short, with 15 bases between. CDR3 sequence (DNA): TGTGCCTGGCTACAACAGGGAGGGAATGAGCAGTTCTTC. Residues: CAWLQQGGNEQFF.

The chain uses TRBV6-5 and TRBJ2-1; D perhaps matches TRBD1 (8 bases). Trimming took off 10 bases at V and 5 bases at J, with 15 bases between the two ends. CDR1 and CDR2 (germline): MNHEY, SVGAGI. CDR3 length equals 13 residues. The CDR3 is CATQGGRDNEQFF. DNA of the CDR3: TGTGCCACACAGGGGGGGAGGGACAATGAGCAGTTCTTC.

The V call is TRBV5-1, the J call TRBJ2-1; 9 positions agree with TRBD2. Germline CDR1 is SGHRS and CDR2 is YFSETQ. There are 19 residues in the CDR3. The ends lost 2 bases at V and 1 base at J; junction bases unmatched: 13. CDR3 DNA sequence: TGCGCCAGCAGCTTTGGCAGGGGGTTAGCGGGAGAGTCCTACAATGAGCAGTTCTTC. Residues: CASSFGRGLAGESYNEQFF.

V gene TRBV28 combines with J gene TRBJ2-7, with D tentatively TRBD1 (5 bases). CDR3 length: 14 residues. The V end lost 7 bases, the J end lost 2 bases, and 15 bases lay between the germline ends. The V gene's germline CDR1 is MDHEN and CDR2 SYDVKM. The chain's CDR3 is CASTQQVSAYEQYF. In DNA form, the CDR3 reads TGTGCCAGCACCCAACAGGTATCAGCCTACGAGCAGTACTTC.

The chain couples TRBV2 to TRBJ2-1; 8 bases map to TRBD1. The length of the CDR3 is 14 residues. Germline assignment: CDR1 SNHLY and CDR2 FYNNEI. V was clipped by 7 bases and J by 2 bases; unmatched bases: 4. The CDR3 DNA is TGTGCCAGCACATGGGACAGGACCTACAATGAGCAGTTCTTC. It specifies CASTWDRTYNEQFF.

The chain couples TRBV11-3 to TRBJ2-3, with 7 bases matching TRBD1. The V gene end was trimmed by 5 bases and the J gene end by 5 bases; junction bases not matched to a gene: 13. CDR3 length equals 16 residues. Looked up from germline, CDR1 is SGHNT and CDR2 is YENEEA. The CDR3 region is CASSAGQVESGDTQYF. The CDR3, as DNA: TGTGCCAGCAGCGCCGGACAGGTCGAATCAGGAGATACGCAGTATTTT.

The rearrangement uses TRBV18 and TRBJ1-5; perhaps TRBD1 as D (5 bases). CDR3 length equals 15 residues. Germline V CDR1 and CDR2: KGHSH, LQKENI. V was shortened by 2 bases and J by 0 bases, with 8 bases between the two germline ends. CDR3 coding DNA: TGTGCCAGCTCACCAGACAGTAATAGCAATCAGCCCCAGCATTTT. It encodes CASSPDSNSNQPQHF.

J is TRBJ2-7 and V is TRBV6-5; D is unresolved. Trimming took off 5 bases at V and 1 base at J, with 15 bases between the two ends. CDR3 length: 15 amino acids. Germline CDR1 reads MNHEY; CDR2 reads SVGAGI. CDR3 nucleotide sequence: TGTGCCAGCAGTCCACTCCCCCATACTTCCTACGAGCAGTACTTC. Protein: CASSPLPHTSYEQYF.

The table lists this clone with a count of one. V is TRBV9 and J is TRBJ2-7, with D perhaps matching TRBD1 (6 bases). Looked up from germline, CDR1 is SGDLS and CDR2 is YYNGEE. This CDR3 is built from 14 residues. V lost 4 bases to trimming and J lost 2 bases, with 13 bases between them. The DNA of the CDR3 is TGTGCCAGCAGCACCGGACAGTCAGCCTACGAGCAGTACTTC. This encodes CASSTGQSAYEQYF.

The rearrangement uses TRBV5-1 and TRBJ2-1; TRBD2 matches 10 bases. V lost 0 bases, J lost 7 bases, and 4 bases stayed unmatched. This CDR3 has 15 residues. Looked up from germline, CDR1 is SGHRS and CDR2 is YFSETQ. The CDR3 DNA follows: TGCGCCAGCAGCTTGGGAAGCGGGGGGGTGAATGAGCAGTTCTTC. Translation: CASSLGSGGVNEQFF.